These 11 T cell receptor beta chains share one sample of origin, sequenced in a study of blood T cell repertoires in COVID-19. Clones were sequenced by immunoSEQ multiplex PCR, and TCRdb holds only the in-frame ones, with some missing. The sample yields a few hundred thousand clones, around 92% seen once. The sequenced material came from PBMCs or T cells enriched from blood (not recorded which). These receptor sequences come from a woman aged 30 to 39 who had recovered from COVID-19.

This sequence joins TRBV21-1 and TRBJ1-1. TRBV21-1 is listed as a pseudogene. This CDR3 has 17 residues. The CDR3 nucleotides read TGTGCCAGCAGCAAACAGGAGGGGTGGCCTCGGGAAACTGAAGCTTTCTTT. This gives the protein CASSKQEGWPRETEAFF.

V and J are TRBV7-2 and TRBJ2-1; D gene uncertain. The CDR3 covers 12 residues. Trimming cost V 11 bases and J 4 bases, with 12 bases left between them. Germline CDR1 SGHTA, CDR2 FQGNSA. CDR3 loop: CAYLGQYNEQFF. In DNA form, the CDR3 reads TGTGCCTACCTTGGGCAGTACAATGAGCAGTTCTTC.

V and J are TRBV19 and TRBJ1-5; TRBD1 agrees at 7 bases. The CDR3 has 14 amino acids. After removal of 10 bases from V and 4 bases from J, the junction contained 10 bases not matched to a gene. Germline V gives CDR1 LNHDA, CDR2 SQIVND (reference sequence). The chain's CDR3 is CATRQGTLNQPQHF. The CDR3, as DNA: TGTGCCACCAGACAGGGAACTTTGAATCAGCCCCAGCATTTT.

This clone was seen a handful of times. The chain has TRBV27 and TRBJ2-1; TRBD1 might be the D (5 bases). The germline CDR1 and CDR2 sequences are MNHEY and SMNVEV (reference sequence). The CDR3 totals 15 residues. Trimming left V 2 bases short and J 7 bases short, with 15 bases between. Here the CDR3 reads CASSLLPVRQNEQFF. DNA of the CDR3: TGTGCCAGCAGTTTACTCCCTGTTAGACAGAATGAGCAGTTCTTC.

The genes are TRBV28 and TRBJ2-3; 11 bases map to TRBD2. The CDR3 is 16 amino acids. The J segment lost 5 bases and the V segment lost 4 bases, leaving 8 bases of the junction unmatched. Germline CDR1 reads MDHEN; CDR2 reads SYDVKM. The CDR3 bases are TGTGCCAGCAGTTCGATAGCGGGAGGGAGCGGAGATACGCAGTATTTT. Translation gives CASSSIAGGSGDTQYF.

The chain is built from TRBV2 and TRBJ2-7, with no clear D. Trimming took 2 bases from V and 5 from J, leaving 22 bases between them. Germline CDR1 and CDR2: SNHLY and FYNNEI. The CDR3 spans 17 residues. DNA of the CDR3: TGTGCCAGCAGTGAAATATCTAGTGCGGCGAATCGGAACGAGCAGTACTTC. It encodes CASSEISSAANRNEQYF.

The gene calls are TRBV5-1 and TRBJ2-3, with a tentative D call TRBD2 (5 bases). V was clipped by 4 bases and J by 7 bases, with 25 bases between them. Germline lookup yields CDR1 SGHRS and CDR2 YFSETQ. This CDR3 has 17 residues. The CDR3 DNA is TGCGCCAGCAGCGGGAACGTAGCGCATCAAGTCGGAAATACGCAGTATTTT. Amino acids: CASSGNVAHQVGNTQYF. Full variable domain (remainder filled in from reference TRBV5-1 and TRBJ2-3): KAGVTQTPRYLIKTRGQQVTLSCSPISGHRSVSWYQQTPGQGLQFLFEYFSETQRNKGNFPGRFSGRQFSNSRSEMNVSTLELGDSALYLCASSGNVAHQVGNTQYFGPGTRLTVL.

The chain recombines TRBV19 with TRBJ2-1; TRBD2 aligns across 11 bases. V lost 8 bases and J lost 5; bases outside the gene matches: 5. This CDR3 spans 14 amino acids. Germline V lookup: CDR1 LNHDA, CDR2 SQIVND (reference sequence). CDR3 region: CASRGLAEHNEQFF. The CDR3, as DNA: TGTGCCAGTCGGGGACTAGCGGAACACAATGAGCAGTTCTTC.

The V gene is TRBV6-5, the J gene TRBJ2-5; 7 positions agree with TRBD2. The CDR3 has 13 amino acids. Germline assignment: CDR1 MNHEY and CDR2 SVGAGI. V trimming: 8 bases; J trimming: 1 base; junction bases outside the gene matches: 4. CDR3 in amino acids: CASSLATQETQYF. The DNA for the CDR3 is TGTGCCAGCTCACTAGCGACCCAAGAGACCCAGTACTTC.

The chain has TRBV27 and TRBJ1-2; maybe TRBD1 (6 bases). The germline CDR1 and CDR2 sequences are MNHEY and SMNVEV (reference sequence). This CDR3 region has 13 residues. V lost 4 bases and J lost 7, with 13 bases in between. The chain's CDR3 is CASSSGVVGGYTF. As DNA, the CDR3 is TGTGCCAGCAGTTCAGGGGTTGTCGGTGGCTACACCTTC.

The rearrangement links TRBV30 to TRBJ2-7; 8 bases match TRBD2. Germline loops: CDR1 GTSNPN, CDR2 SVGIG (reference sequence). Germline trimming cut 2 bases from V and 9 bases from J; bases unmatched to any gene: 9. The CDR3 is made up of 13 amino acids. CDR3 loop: CAWSPVAGNGQYF. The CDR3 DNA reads TGTGCCTGGAGTCCGGTAGCGGGAAACGGGCAGTACTTC.